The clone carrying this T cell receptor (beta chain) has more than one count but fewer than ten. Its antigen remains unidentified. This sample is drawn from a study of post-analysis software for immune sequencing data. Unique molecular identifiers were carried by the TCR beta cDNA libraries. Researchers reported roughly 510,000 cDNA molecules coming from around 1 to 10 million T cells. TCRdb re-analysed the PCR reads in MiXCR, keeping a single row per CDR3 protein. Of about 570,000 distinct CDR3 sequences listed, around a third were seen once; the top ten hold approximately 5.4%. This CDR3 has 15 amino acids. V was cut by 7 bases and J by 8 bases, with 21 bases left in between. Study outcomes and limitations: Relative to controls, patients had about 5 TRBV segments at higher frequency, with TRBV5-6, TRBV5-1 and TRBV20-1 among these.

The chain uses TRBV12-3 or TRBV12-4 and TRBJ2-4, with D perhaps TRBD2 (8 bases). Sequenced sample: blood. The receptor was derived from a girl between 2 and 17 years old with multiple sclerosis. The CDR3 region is CASTRAGGQWDIQYF. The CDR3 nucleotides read TGTGCCAGCACTAGGGCGGGGGGACAGTGGGACATTCAGTACTTC.